These 31 T cell receptor beta chains share one sample of origin, sequenced in a study of OX40 agonist ivuxolimab in advanced cancers. TCRdb's table, derived via immunoSEQ multiplex PCR, lists solely in-frame clones and lacks some. There are around 93,000 clones in the sample; approximately 87% occur only once, and around 1.5% lies in the top ten. Material: CD4+ or CD8+ T cells sorted from blood, obtained in a trial of the OX40 agonist ivuxolimab. The receptors originated from an adult with an advanced solid tumor such as melanoma, head and neck, liver or kidney cancer.

In this sample, this clone turned up once. The V and J genes are TRBV5-1 and TRBJ2-2; maybe TRBD2 (7 bases). V lost 5 bases to trimming and J lost 6 bases, with 20 bases between them. The CDR3 is 16 residues long. Germline values: CDR1 SGHRS, CDR2 YFSETQ. The CDR3: CASRYSGGRLAGELFF. The CDR3 DNA reads as TGCGCCAGCAGATACTCCGGGGGGCGCCTCGCCGGGGAGCTGTTTTTT. Variable domain in full (rest from reference TRBV5-1 and TRBJ2-2): KAGVTQTPRYLIKTRGQQVTLSCSPISGHRSVSWYQQTPGQGLQFLFEYFSETQRNKGNFPGRFSGRQFSNSRSEMNVSTLELGDSALYLCASRYSGGRLAGELFFGEGSRLTVL.

The rearrangement joins TRBV15 to TRBJ2-5; D may be TRBD2 (5 bases). The better agreement between TRBJ2-7 and the DNA end casts doubt on the J call. The CDR3 has 13 amino acids. Germline V gives CDR1 LNHNV, CDR2 YYDKDF (reference sequence). CDR3 protein: CATSRDRGYEQYF. Here the CDR3 DNA reads TGTGCCACCAGCAGAGATCGGGGATACGAGCAGTACTTC.

This chain uses TRBV6-4 with TRBJ2-7, with no clear D. Germline assignment: CDR1 MRHNA and CDR2 SNTAGT. V gave up 7 bases and J gave up 0 bases, with 16 bases separating them. The CDR3 extends over 15 amino acids. The CDR3 here is CASTTVDRCSYEQYF. For the CDR3, the DNA is TGTGCCAGCACCACAGTTGACCGTTGCTCCTACGAGCAGTACTTC.

This sequence joins TRBV6-1 and TRBJ2-3, with 7 bases identical to TRBD2. V was pared by 8 bases and J by 3 bases, with 8 bases of the junction left unmatched. Germline CDR1 is MNHNS and CDR2 is SASEGT. The CDR3 is 14 amino acids. The CDR3 protein is CASVRAGTTDTQYF. For the CDR3, the DNA is TGTGCCAGCGTGAGAGCGGGAACGACAGATACGCAGTATTTT.

The V and J genes are TRBV30 and TRBJ2-6; a weak D match, TRBD1 (7 bases). Germline CDR1 GTSNPN, CDR2 SVGIG (reference sequence). The CDR3 has 21 residues. The germline V and J ends were trimmed by 2 bases and 0 bases, with 26 bases remaining between them. CDR3 coding DNA: TGTGCCTGGAGTCCGTTAGGGGGCCCGAGGGGGGCCTCCTCTGGGGCCAACGTCCTGACTTTC. It yields the protein CAWSPLGGPRGASSGANVLTF.

The rearrangement uses TRBV5-6 and TRBJ2-6, with D perhaps matching TRBD1 or TRBD2 (6 bases each). CDR1 is SGHDT and CDR2 is YYEEEE in the germline V gene. This CDR3 is 16 amino acids long. V shed 5 bases and J shed 4 bases, with 16 bases lying between them. The CDR3 nucleotides read TGTGCCAGCAGTTTCCTCGGGGGCGGCGGGGCCAACGTCCTGACTTTC. This gives the protein CASSFLGGGGANVLTF. Drawing the rest from reference TRBV5-6 and TRBJ2-6, the complete variable domain is DAGVTQSPTHLIKTRGQQVTLRCSPKSGHDTVSWYQQALGQGPQFIFQYYEEEERQRGNFPDRFSGHQFPNYSSELNVNALLLGDSALYLCASSFLGGGGANVLTFGAGSRLTVL.

The V call is TRBV7-2, the J call TRBJ2-7, with unresolved D. The CDR3 is 13 amino acids. Trimming removed 5 bases from V and 10 bases from J, with 18 bases in between. In germline, CDR1 is SGHTA, CDR2 FQGNSA. The CDR3 DNA sequence: TGTGCCAGCAGCCCCCAGGACGGTAGTGTACAGTACTTC. Encoded protein: CASSPQDGSVQYF.

This chain connects TRBV9 to TRBJ2-7; D is ambiguous. CDR1 is SGDLS, CDR2 YYNGEE, per germline. Deletions cut 3 bases from V and 6 bases from J, with 13 bases between. This CDR3 has 13 residues. CDR3 region: CASSAALSREQYF. Written as DNA, the CDR3 is TGTGCCAGCAGCGCGGCATTGAGTCGCGAGCAGTACTTC.

This sequence joins TRBV18 and TRBJ2-7; possibly TRBD1 for D (6 bases). Per the germline V gene, CDR1 is KGHSH and CDR2 is LQKENI. CDR3 size: 12 residues. V was cut by 5 bases and J by 6 bases, with 11 bases left in between. In DNA form, the CDR3 reads TGTGCCAGCTCATCAACAGGGCCCGAGCAGTACTTC. Its protein product is CASSSTGPEQYF.

DNA of the CDR3: TGTGCCAGCAGCAACCCTTCAGAGGGCACTTCCTACGAGCAGTACTTC. Translating it yields CASSNPSEGTSYEQYF. The chain recombines TRBV21-1 with TRBJ2-7; TRBD2, the table's D call, lacks a check against the DNA. TRBV21-1 is marked as a pseudogene. The length of the CDR3 is 16 residues.

The chain joins TRBV19 to TRBJ2-1, with TRBD2 matching over 15 bases. CDR1 is LNHDA, CDR2 SQIVND, per germline (reference sequence). V gave up 6 bases and J gave up 8 bases; unmatched junction bases: 8. This CDR3 contains 16 residues. DNA of the CDR3: TGTGCCAGTAGCTCGGGGACTAGCGGGAGGCTGCATGAGCAGTTCTTC. Protein sequence: CASSSGTSGRLHEQFF.

This sequence joins TRBV29-1 and TRBJ1-2; 9 bases are shared with TRBD1. The CDR3 covers 12 residues. CDR1 is SQVTM, CDR2 ANQGSEA, per germline. Trimming removed 6 bases from V and 10 bases from J; junction bases left unmatched: 9. In nucleotides, the CDR3 is TGCAGCGTCTACAAGGGGACAGGGTTCTACACCTTC. Its protein is CSVYKGTGFYTF.

The chain recombines TRBV7-7 with TRBJ2-2, with D perhaps matching TRBD2 (5 bases). Germline V gene sequence: CDR1 SSHAT, CDR2 FNYEAQ (reference sequence). The CDR3 covers 13 residues. The germline V and J ends were trimmed by 5 bases and 7 bases, with 11 bases remaining between them. DNA of the CDR3: TGTGCCAGCAGCCAAGAGCGGCTCGGGGAGCTGTTTTTT. This translates into CASSQERLGELFF.

The CDR3 loop is CASSQGAGRYGYTF. In DNA, the CDR3 is TGTGCCAGCTCACAAGGGGCAGGACGATATGGCTACACCTTC. The chain has TRBV18 and TRBJ1-2; possible D gene TRBD1, 5 bases. From germline, CDR1 is KGHSH and CDR2 LQKENI. There are 14 residues in the CDR3. Trimming pared 4 bases from V and 5 bases from J, leaving 14 bases between.

This chain joins TRBV6-5 and TRBJ2-7; D might be TRBD1 or TRBD2, each matching 6 bases. The CDR3 is made up of 13 amino acids. CDR1 and CDR2 from the germline V gene are MNHEY and SVGAGI. V dropped 4 bases and J dropped 2 bases, with 9 bases sitting between them. The CDR3 DNA is TGTGCCAGCAGTTGGGGGGCCCCCTACGAGCAGTACTTC. It is translated as CASSWGAPYEQYF.

The rearrangement uses TRBV11-2 and TRBJ2-1; 11 bases are a match to TRBD2. Germline CDR1 is SGHAT and CDR2 is FQNNGV. The V and J ends lost 5 bases and 6 bases, in that order; junction bases with no gene match: 6. The CDR3 spans 15 residues. The DNA of the CDR3 is TGTGCCAGCAGCCGATCCGGGACTAGCGGCAATGAGCAGTTCTTC. Its translation is CASSRSGTSGNEQFF. The full variable domain, completed using reference TRBV11-2 and TRBJ2-1, is EAGVAQSPRYKIIEKRQSVAFWCNPISGHATLYWYQQILGQGPKLLIQFQNNGVVDDSQLPKDRFSAERLKGVDSTLKIQPAKLEDSAVYLCASSRSGTSGNEQFFGPGTRLTVL.

CDR3 nucleotides: TGTGCCAGCAGCTTAGCGACTAGCGGGAGGGCCCTGTACTCCTACAATGAGCAGTTCTTC. It encodes CASSLATSGRALYSYNEQFF. The gene calls are TRBV7-6 and TRBJ2-1; 14 positions match TRBD2. Germline loops: CDR1 SGHVS, CDR2 FNYEAQ. The V gene end was trimmed by 0 bases and the J gene end by 0 bases; junction bases not matched to a gene: 7. This CDR3 has 20 amino acids. Using reference TRBV7-6 and TRBJ2-1 for the parts outside the CDR3, the full variable domain is GAGVSQSPRYKVTKRGQDVALRCDPISGHVSLYWYRQALGQGPEFLTYFNYEAQQDKSGLPNDRFSAERPEGSISTLTIQRTEQRDSAMYRCASSLATSGRALYSYNEQFFGPGTRLTVL.

The chain is built from TRBV7-2 and TRBJ1-5; the D gene is possibly TRBD1 (6 bases). The germline V gene has CDR1 SGHTA and CDR2 FQGNSA. V shed 0 bases and J shed 6 bases, with 15 bases lying between them. This CDR3 comprises 16 residues. The CDR3, as DNA: TGTGCCAGCAGCTTAGCCGGACAGTCGGACAGTCAGCCCCAGCATTTT. This codes for CASSLAGQSDSQPQHF.

V and J are TRBV5-8 and TRBJ2-5; no clear D gene. The CDR3 consists of 13 residues. V shed 0 bases and J shed 4 bases, with 7 bases lying between them. From germline, CDR1 is SGHTS and CDR2 YDEGEE. The CDR3 bases are TGTGCCAGCAGCTTGGAAGTCCCAGAGACCCAGTACTTC. It encodes CASSLEVPETQYF.

CDR3 DNA sequence: TGTGCCTGGAGTTACAGGCGGAGAGGTGGCTACACCTTC. Encoded protein: CAWSYRRRGGYTF. This rearrangement joins TRBV30 to TRBJ1-2; tentative D call: TRBD1 (5 bases). The CDR3 is 13 amino acids. Trimming removed 2 bases at V and 7 bases at J, with 14 bases between. In germline, CDR1 is GTSNPN, CDR2 SVGIG (reference sequence). Based on the CDR3 plus reference TRBV30 and TRBJ1-2, the full variable domain is SQTIHQWPATLVQPVGSPLSLECTVEGTSNPNLYWYRQAAGRGLQLLFYSVGIGQISSEVPQNLSASRPQDRQFILSSKKLLLSDSGFYLCAWSYRRRGGYTFGSGTRLTVV.

The chain links TRBV18 to TRBJ2-1, with 14 positions matching TRBD2. The CDR3 is 16 amino acids. Germline-derived CDR1 and CDR2 are KGHSH and LQKENI. V trimming: 2 bases; J trimming: 6 bases; junction bases outside the gene matches: 3. CDR3 DNA sequence: TGTGCCAGCTCACCAACCGGACTAGCGGGGGGCAATGAGCAGTTCTTC. It translates to CASSPTGLAGGNEQFF.

The chain combines TRBV5-4 with TRBJ2-3; the match to TRBD1 covers 7 bases. CDR1 and CDR2 from the germline V gene are SGHNT and YYREEE (reference sequence). The V and J ends lost 0 bases and 4 bases, in that order; junction bases with no gene match: 8. The CDR3 has 16 residues. CDR3 region: CASSLADRALPDTQYF. The CDR3 nucleotides read TGTGCCAGCAGCTTGGCCGACAGGGCCCTGCCAGATACGCAGTATTTT. The full variable domain, completed using reference TRBV5-4 and TRBJ2-3, is ETGVTQSPTHLIKTRGQQVTLRCSSQSGHNTVSWYQQALGQGPQFIFQYYREEENGRGNFPPRFSGLQFPNYSSELNVNALELDDSALYLCASSLADRALPDTQYFGPGTRLTVL.

V gene TRBV6-1 combines with J gene TRBJ1-1; weak D call: TRBD1 (5 bases). Germline V gene data show CDR1 as MNHNS and CDR2 as SASEGT. V lost 6 bases and J lost 1, with 15 bases in between. The CDR3 contains 15 residues. DNA for the CDR3: TGTGCCAGCAGCATCGCATCCACAGGGAACACTGAAGCTTTCTTT. As protein: CASSIASTGNTEAFF.

This clone was seen a single time. This chain uses TRBV4-1 with TRBJ1-3, with TRBD1 identical over 10 bases. The CDR3 has 15 amino acids. Germline assignment: CDR1 MGHRA and CDR2 YSYEKL. V dropped 3 bases and J dropped 5; count of bases not matched to a gene: 4. The CDR3 DNA sequence: TGCGCCAGCAGCCAGAGGACAGGGGGAAGAAACACCATATATTTT. It yields the protein CASSQRTGGRNTIYF.

V usage is TRBV2 and J usage is TRBJ2-5; 10 bases match TRBD2. The V gene end was trimmed by 4 bases and the J gene end by 4 bases; junction bases not matched to a gene: 6. The CDR3 extends over 15 amino acids. Germline V CDR1 and CDR2: SNHLY, FYNNEI. The CDR3 sequence: CASSAEASGGETQYF. CDR3 DNA sequence: TGTGCCAGCAGTGCGGAGGCTAGCGGGGGAGAGACCCAGTACTTC.

This clone was observed once. The rearrangement joins TRBV7-3 to TRBJ2-2, with D perhaps TRBD1 (6 bases). This CDR3 has 14 amino acids. The V and J ends lost 5 bases and 7 bases respectively, with 14 bases between them. CDR1 is SGHTA and CDR2 is FQGTGA in the germline V gene. The CDR3, as DNA: TGTGCCAGCAGCGAACAGGGCTCGGTCGGGGAGCTGTTTTTT. Translating gives CASSEQGSVGELFF.

V is TRBV6-5 and J is TRBJ1-5; D gene unclear. Trimming left V 4 bases short and J 6 bases short, with 13 bases between. The CDR3 runs to 14 residues. Germline lookup yields CDR1 MNHEY and CDR2 SVGAGI. DNA for the CDR3: TGTGCCAGCAGTTTTGAAAGTGTAATTCAGCCCCAGCATTTT. Protein: CASSFESVIQPQHF.

In its sample, this clone ranks as medium-sized. This sequence joins TRBV2 and TRBJ1-2; 9 nucleotides line up with TRBD1. The CDR3 is 13 amino acids. Unmatched junction bases numbered 7, after V lost 6 bases and J lost 8 bases. Germline V gives CDR1 SNHLY, CDR2 FYNNEI. CDR3 amino acids: CASRSGTGQGYTF. CDR3 DNA sequence: TGTGCCAGCAGATCCGGGACAGGGCAAGGCTACACCTTC.

On this clone itself: An end of the junction differs from the germline gene, which may be a read error. The chain couples TRBV7-7 to TRBJ2-5, with 7 bases aligning to TRBD2. The CDR3 has 16 amino acids. The germline V gene encodes CDR1 SSHAT and CDR2 FNYEAQ (reference sequence). CDR3 protein: CASSLGGGGFQETQYF. The CDR3 DNA is TGTGCTAGCAGCTTAGGTGGCGGGGGATTCCAAGAGACCCAGTACTTC.

This sequence joins TRBV5-1 and TRBJ2-7, with 9 bases matching TRBD1. In germline, CDR1 is SGHRS, CDR2 YFSETQ. The CDR3 extends over 15 amino acids. The V segment lost 0 bases and the J segment 5 bases; nucleotides outside the gene matches: 6. Written as DNA, the CDR3 is TGCGCCAGCAGCTTGGAAGGACAGGGGATGGACGAGCAGTACTTC. It yields the protein CASSLEGQGMDEQYF. The full variable domain, in which reference TRBV5-1 and TRBJ2-7 provide the parts outside the CDR3, is KAGVTQTPRYLIKTRGQQVTLSCSPISGHRSVSWYQQTPGQGLQFLFEYFSETQRNKGNFPGRFSGRQFSNSRSEMNVSTLELGDSALYLCASSLEGQGMDEQYFGPGTRLTVT.

This rearrangement joins TRBV7-3 to TRBJ2-5; 10 bases fit TRBD2. CDR3 size: 16 residues. Germline V gene lookup returns CDR1 SGHTA and CDR2 FQGTGA. The ends lost 4 bases at V and 5 bases at J; junction bases unmatched: 10. DNA of the CDR3: TGTGCCAGCAGCTCCGGTTTAGCGGGGGGACGGGAGACCCAGTACTTC. Residues: CASSSGLAGGRETQYF.